This T cell receptor (beta chain) stems from a study of shared clonotypes between healthy human individuals. Study background: Three plates were used per donor for CD4 naive, three for CD4 memory, two for CD8 naive and one for CD8 memory.

The protocol was immunoSEQ multiplex PCR, while the TCRdb copy is restricted to in-frame clones and leaves out a portion. The sample lists roughly 2,500,000 clones, roughly 93% seen once, with about 0.39% in the top ten. Germline CDR1 reads SGHKS; CDR2 reads YYEKEE (reference sequence). The CDR3 spans 15 residues. V gave up 4 bases and J gave up 6 bases; unmatched junction bases: 8. The TCR originated in a man between 18 and 29 years old in good health. Some clones in this sample may be carry-over from other donors' samples. V and J are TRBV5-5 and TRBJ1-4, with 8 bases identical to TRBD1. Sequenced sample: naive CD4+ T cells from PBMCs. Subset described: CD45RA+ positively selected. The CDR3 region has the DNA TGTGCCAGCAGCCGGCAGGGGGCGCGCGATGAAAAACTGTTTTTT. Translation: CASSRQGARDEKLFF.